The rows below give T cell receptor beta chains drawn from one sample of a study of tumor and adjacent non-tumor tissue in lung cancer. Each CDR3 protein is one row after TCRdb ran MiXCR on the multiplex PCR reads. The sample shows roughly 69,000 distinct CDR3 sequences, roughly 77% of them seen only once. The sequencing input was distant non-tumor lung tissue. These receptor sequences come from a man aged 60-69 years with non-small cell lung cancer. Both conserved end residues are part of each CDR3. Fields, in order: V gene, clone size, J gene, CDR3 protein. Some rows mark clone size as missing; the rest say once, few, many or name a class of expanded clone.

>TRBV11-3|medium-sized|TRBJ2-3
CASSSPGRDKTQYF
>TRBV6-1|.|TRBJ1-5
CASSEAPLLKPQHF
>TRBV4-1|.|TRBJ1-6
CASSHPGTWLGSPLHF
>TRBV29-1|.|TRBJ1-1
CSVSGARDTDALF
>TRBV12-3/TRBV12-4|once|TRBJ2-1
CASSFPQRDHSEDFF
>TRBV29-1|.|TRBJ2-2
CGTSGNKNTGELFF
>TRBV12-3/TRBV12-4|.|TRBJ1-1
CVSSLSRSIEAFF
>TRBV6-1|.|TRBJ1-2
CVSSEDVRSYGYTF
>TRBV4-1|.|TRBJ1-1
CASSQVDRHFEAFF
>TRBV11-2|.|TRBJ1-3
CASSLGPGRGPGSTIYF
>TRBV6-6|.|TRBJ1-2
CTSSRVSRLMIYGYTF
>TRBV7-9|.|TRBJ1-4
CASCRSLSSNEKLFF
>TRBV6-5|.|TRBJ2-1
CASHPTENEQFF
>TRBV29-1|.|TRBJ2-2
CSVVDRDRTDTWDLFF
>TRBV10-2|.|TRBJ2-1
CASSGQGATIEQFF
>TRBV6-1|.|TRBJ1-1
CASSGDRVVNTEAFF
>TRBV29-1|.|TRBJ2-3
CSAAGTSGRHTQYF
>TRBV29-1|.|TRBJ2-7
CSVVREGDEHYF
>TRBV6-6|few|TRBJ1-2
CANSRVSRLMIGGYTF
>TRBV6-6|many|TRBJ2-5
CASSSPDSGAQETQYF
>TRBV6-1|.|TRBJ2-7
CASSEMELARGAYF
>TRBV6-5|.|TRBJ1-5
CASCKQGDRRNQAQHF
>TRBV4-2|.|TRBJ2-7
CASSQEGVGASYEQHF
>TRBV18|few|TRBJ2-1
CASSPRQGAQNEQFF
>TRBV6-1|.|TRBJ2-3
CASWGGLAVSTDTQYF
>TRBV6-1|.|TRBJ2-6
CAGSDNSGVNVLTF
>TRBV20-1|.|TRBJ1-2
CIAREGGENYGYTF
>TRBV11-2|.|TRBJ2-7
CTRSLGDISYEQYF
>TRBV30|many|TRBJ1-2
CAVDRGGPGYGYTF
>TRBV29-1|.|TRBJ2-7
CGARSEASYEQYF
>TRBV6-1|few|TRBJ1-2
CASSAGQLYGYTF
>TRBV11-1|few|TRBJ2-3
CASNLTSGASIDTQYF
>TRBV5-6|.|TRBJ1-2
CASSLFTSSGGYTF
>TRBV4-1|.|TRBJ2-7
CPSSQGSPTGYDYQQYF
>TRBV14|.|TRBJ2-5
CASIRWTNGRQATQYF
>TRBV2|.|TRBJ1-1
CASSPQPYTGAFF
>TRBV29-1|many|TRBJ1-4
CSVEDLEGASEKLFF
>TRBV6-1|.|TRBJ1-5
CASSPGHCDRNQPQHF
>TRBV29-1|.|TRBJ2-7
CSVDQGETYEQYF
>TRBV20-1|many|TRBJ2-7
CSARKGLAGSYEQYF
>TRBV29-1|.|TRBJ1-1
CSATAGGDAEAFF
>TRBV4-2|.|TRBJ2-7
CASSPTGGNDEQYF
>TRBV20-1|.|TRBJ2-3
CSAPNGTTDTQYF
>TRBV28|.|TRBJ2-1
CANSLGGTYNKQFF
>TRBV4-2|.|TRBJ2-1
CASSQERISYNEQFF
>TRBV6-1|.|TRBJ2-4
CASSKKGGNRKNIQYF
>TRBV28|.|TRBJ2-7
CASRVGRGYEQYF
>TRBV29-1|.|TRBJ2-1
CSVEYPRREGYYIEQFF
>TRBV28|.|TRBJ2-7
CASSLGQGAAREQYF
>TRBV28|.|TRBJ2-3
CVSSRDSSTETHYF
>TRBV7-8|.|TRBJ2-7
CASSLSSQNYEQYF
>TRBV10-2|.|TRBJ2-5
CARSGGAQQYF
>TRBV6-5|.|TRBJ1-2
CASSYTSAALRRYTF
>TRBV6-5|.|TRBJ2-7
CAGSYYTPNLEGRHYEQYF
>TRBV29-1|few|TRBJ2-2
CSAYPRIGDGELFF
>TRBV15|.|TRBJ1-5
CATSTNTGNQPQHF
>TRBV29-1|.|TRBJ2-5
CSVAERYQEAQYF
>TRBV19|.|TRBJ1-1
CASSFKVVRGRKNTEAFF
>TRBV7-9|few|TRBJ2-3
CASGLDYTDTQYF